This T cell receptor (beta chain) stems from a study of T-cell memory formation after mild COVID-19 (dated by TCRdb to the early 2020s). About the full investigation: TCR sequence clusters from the two donors were found to be largely donor specific. T-cell clones expanding and contracting after mild COVID-19 in a couple of donors were tracked by longitudinal TCRalpha and TCRbeta repertoire sequencing. Two young, previously healthy adult volunteers made up the cohort, one male and one female. The study at large found these results: Contracting CD4+ clones turned up mainly in the CM and EM memory subsets, whereas EMRA was where CD8+ clones were enriched. Some responding clones were detected in pre-infection memory, suggesting pre-existing cross-reactive memory T cells joined the SARS-CoV-2 response. Only a couple of mild cases were covered in the study, and larger cohorts including severe cases with pre-infection samples were considered necessary. Whether the second-wave clones peaking on day 37 were SARS-CoV-2 specific was not confirmed. Balanced CD4/CD8 phenotypes were observed for clones contracting from day 15 to 85, whereas a bias towards CD4+ was observed for a second wave of clones expanding from day 15 to 37.

Ficoll-Paque density gradient centrifugation was used to isolate PBMCs. Sequencer: Illumina NovaSeq 6000. cDNA libraries for TCRalpha and TCRbeta were prepared by 5'RACE using constant-segment primers, with sample barcodes and unique molecular identifiers added. RNA was extracted from every sample with Trizol reagent. Amplification of the libraries took two PCR steps, and the second step added a second sample barcode plus Illumina TruSeq adapters. The libraries were sequenced on an Illumina NovaSeq using 2 x 150 bp paired-end reads. The authors' pipeline ran thus. The reads were demultiplexed and collapsed into UMI-guided consensus sequences using migec v1.2.7. Using mixcr v2.1.11, UMI consensuses were aligned to TRA and TRB V and J templates and then assembled into clonotypes. A clonotype was counted as expanded or contracted only when both edgeR and NoisET called the clonotype significant, with the noise models trained on biological replicates. For edgeR calls, the thresholds were a false discovery rate-adjusted p below 0.01 and a log2 fold-change of 1. As an exploratory analysis of dynamics, PCA with hierarchical clustering was applied to max-normalized trajectories of the 1000 most abundant clonotypes. Separately sequenced CD4+ and CD8+ repertoires were used to assign a CD4 or CD8 phenotype to each responding clone. TCRdb itself trimmed the public reads at Q25 with fastp, ran MiXCR and retained productive beta chains. CDR3 protein sequences are deduplicated, and each keeps its most common genes and DNA. TCRdb assigned the V and J calls; the authors' analysis was not used. In all, the sample holds around 440,000 distinct CDR3 sequences, and over 15% of those were seen once. Clones ranked in the top ten supply roughly an eighth of the sample.

This clonotype has more than one count but fewer than ten. Its antigen is still unknown. No base quality information exists; no much larger clone differs at one position. The TCR sequence derives from an adult woman who had mild COVID-19 (a few samples of this study predate the infection). The sample titles of this study are shuffled in the database, so cell type and time point are left out; the donor was told from shared clones. Sequencing used PBMCs or a T cell subset sorted from them (not recorded which).

The sequence in DNA is TGTGCCAGCAGAGATGGCGGGCCGAGGGAGACCCAGTACTTC. It specifies CASRDGGPRETQYF. This chain joins TRBV6-2 or TRBV6-3 to TRBJ2-5, with TRBD2 perhaps the D gene, on 5 matching bases. Between the V and J ends, shortened by 6 bases and 5 bases respectively, the junction contains 16 bases. The CDR1 and CDR2 encoded by the germline V gene are MNHEY and SVGEGT. The CDR3 runs 14 amino acids, cysteine and phenylalanine included. Only the CDR3 portion is preserved as DNA: 42 bases, with reading frame beginning at the first base.